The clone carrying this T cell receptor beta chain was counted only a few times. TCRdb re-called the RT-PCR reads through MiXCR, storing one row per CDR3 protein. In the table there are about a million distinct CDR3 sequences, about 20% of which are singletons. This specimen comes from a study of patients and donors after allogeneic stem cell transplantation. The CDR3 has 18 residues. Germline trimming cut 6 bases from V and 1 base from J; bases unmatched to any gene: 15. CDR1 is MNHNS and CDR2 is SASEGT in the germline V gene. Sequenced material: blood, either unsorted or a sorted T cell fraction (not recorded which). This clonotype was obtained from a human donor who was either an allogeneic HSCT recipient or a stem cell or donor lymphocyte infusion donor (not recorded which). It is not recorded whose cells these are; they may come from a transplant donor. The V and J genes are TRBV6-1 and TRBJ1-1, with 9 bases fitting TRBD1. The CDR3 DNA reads TGTGCCAGCAGAGCAACCGGGACAGGGTCTCGAGGGAACACTGAAGCTTTCTTT. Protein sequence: CASRATGTGSRGNTEAFF.